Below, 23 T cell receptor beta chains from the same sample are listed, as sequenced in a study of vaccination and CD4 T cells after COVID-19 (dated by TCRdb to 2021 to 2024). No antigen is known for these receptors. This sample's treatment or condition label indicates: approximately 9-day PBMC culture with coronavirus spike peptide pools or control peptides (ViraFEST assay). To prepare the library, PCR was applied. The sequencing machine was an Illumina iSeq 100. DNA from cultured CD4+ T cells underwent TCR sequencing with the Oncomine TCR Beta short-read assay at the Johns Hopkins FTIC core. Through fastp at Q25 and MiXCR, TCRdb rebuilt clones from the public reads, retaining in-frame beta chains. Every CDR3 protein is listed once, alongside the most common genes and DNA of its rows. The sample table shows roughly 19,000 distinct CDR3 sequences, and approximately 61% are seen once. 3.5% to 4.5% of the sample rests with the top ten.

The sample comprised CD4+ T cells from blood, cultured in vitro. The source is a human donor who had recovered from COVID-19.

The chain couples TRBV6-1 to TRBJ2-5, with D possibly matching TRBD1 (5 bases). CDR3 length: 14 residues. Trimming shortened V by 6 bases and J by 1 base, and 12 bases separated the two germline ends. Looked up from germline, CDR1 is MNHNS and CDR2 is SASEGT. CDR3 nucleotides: TGTGCCAGCAGAACAGGAGACATCCAAGAGACCCAGTACTTC. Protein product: CASRTGDIQETQYF.

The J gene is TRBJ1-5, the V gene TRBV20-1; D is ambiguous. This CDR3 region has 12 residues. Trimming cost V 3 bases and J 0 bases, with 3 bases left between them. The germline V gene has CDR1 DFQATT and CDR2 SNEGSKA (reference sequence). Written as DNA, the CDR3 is TGCAGTGCTAGTACTAGCAATCAGCCCCAGCATTTT. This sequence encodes CSASTSNQPQHF.

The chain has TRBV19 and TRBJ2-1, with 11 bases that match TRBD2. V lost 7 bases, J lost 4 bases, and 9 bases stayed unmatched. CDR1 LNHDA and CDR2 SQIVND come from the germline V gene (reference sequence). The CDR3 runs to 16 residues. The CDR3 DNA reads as TGTGCCAGTACCCGGGAAGGGACTAGCGGTTACAATGAGCAGTTCTTC. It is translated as CASTREGTSGYNEQFF.

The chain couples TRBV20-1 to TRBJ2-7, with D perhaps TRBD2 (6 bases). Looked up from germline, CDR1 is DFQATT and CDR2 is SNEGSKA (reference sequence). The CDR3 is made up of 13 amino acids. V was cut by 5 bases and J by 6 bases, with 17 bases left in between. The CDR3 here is CSAGGTWGGEQYF. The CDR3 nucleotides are TGCAGTGCTGGCGGGACGTGGGGAGGCGAGCAGTACTTC.

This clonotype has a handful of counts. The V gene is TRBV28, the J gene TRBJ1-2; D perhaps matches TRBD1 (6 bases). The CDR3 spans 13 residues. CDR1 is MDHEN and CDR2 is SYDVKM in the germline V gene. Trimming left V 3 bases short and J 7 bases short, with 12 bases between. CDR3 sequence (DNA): TGTGCCAGCAGTTTGGGGGGGCAGGGTGGCTACACCTTC. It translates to CASSLGGQGGYTF.

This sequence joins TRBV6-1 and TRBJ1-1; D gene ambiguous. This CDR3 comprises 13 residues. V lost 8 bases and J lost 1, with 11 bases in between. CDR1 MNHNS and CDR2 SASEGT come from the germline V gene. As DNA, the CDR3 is TGTGCCAGCGTCCCGTACGGGAACACTGAAGCTTTCTTT. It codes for CASVPYGNTEAFF.

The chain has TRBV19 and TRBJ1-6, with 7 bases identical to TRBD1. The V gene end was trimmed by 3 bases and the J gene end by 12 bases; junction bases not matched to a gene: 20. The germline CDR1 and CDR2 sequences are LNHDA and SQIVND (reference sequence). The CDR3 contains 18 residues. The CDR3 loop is CASSMIFGGARGSGPLHF. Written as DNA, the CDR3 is TGTGCCAGTAGTATGATATTTGGGGGAGCCAGGGGGTCGGGACCCCTCCACTTT.

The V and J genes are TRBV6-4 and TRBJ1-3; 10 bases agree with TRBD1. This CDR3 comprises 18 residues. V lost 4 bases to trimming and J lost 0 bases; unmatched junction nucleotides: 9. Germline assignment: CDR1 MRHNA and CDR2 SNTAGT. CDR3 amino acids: CASSATGGGGPSGNTIYF. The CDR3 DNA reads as TGTGCCAGCAGTGCGACAGGGGGCGGAGGCCCCTCTGGAAACACCATATATTTT.

The CDR3 here is CASSHGSRLRLYGYTF. For the CDR3, the DNA is TGTGCCAGCAGCCATGGGTCCAGGCTCAGGCTCTATGGCTACACCTTC. The chain recombines TRBV6-2 or TRBV6-3 with TRBJ1-2; D unresolved. V was clipped by 6 bases and J by 4 bases, with 21 bases between them. The germline gives CDR1 MNHEY, CDR2 SVGEGT. This CDR3 contains 16 residues.

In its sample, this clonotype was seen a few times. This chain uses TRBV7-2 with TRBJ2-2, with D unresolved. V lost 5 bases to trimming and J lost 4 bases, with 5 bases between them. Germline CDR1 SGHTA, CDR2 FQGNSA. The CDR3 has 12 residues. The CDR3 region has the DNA TGTGCCAGCAGCGATGTCACCGGGGAGCTGTTTTTT. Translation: CASSDVTGELFF. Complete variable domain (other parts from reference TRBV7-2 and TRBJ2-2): GAGVSQSPSNKVTEKGKDVELRCDPISGHTALYWYRQSLGQGLEFLIYFQGNSAPDKSGLPSDRFSAERTGGSVSTLTIQRTQQEDSAVYLCASSDVTGELFFGEGSRLTVL.

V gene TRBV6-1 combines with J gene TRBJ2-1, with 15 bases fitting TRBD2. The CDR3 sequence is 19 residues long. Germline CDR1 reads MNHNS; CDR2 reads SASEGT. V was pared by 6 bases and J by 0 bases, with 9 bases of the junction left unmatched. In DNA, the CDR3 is TGTGCCAGCAGCCTCGGACTAGCGGGGGGGCCTTACTCCTACAATGAGCAGTTCTTC. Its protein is CASSLGLAGGPYSYNEQFF.

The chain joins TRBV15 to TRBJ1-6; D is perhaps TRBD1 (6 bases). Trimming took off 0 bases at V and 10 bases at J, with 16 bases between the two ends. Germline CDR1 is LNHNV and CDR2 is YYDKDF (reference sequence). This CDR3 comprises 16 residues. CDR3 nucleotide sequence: TGTGCCACCAGCAGAGATCGTGGACAGTCTGGCTCACCCCTCCACTTT. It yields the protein CATSRDRGQSGSPLHF. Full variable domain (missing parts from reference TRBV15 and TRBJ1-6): DAMVIQNPRYQVTQFGKPVTLSCSQTLNHNVMYWYQQKSSQAPKLLFHYYDKDFNNEADTPDNFQSRRPNTSFCFLDIRSPGLGDTAMYLCATSRDRGQSGSPLHFGNGTRLTVT.

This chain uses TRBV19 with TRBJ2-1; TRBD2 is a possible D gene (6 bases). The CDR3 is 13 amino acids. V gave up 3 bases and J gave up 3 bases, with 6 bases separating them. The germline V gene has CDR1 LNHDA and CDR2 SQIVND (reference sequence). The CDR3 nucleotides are TGTGCCAGTAGTATGACTAGCTACAATGAGCAGTTCTTC. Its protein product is CASSMTSYNEQFF.

In DNA, the CDR3 is TGTGCCAGCGGCAAAGGTTCAACGGGGAACACCGGGGAGCTGTTTTTT. Translating gives CASGKGSTGNTGELFF. The J gene is TRBJ2-2, the V gene TRBV6-1; D not resolved. The CDR3 has 16 residues. Germline-derived CDR1 and CDR2 are MNHNS and SASEGT. V was pared by 8 bases and J by 1 base, with 17 bases between.

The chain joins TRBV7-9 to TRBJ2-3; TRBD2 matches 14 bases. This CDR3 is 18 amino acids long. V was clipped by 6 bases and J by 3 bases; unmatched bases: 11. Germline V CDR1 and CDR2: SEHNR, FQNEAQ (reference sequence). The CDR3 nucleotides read TGTGCCAGCAGTATGGGACTAGCGGGGGCAGGTGCGACAGATACGCAGTATTTT. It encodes CASSMGLAGAGATDTQYF.

In nucleotides, the CDR3 is TGTGCCAGCAGCTTAGCAGGGGGACAGGGTTCCGAGCAGTACTTC. As protein: CASSLAGGQGSEQYF. The V and J genes are TRBV11-1 and TRBJ2-7; 9 bases line up with TRBD1. The germline V gene encodes CDR1 SGHAT and CDR2 FQDESV (reference sequence). V shed 0 bases and J 6 bases; nucleotides not matched to a gene: 6. The CDR3 totals 15 residues.

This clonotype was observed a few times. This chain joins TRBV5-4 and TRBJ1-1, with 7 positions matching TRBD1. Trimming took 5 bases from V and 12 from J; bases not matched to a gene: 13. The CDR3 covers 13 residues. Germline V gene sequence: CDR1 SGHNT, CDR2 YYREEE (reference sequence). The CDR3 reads CASREAPGQKTFF. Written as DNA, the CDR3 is TGTGCCAGCAGGGAAGCCCCGGGACAGAAAACTTTCTTT.

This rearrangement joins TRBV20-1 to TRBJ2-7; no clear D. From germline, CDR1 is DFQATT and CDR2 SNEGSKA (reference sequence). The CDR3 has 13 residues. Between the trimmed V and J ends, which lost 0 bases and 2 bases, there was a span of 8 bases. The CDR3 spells CSARDRMTYEQYF. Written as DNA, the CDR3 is TGCAGTGCTAGAGATCGTATGACCTACGAGCAGTACTTC.

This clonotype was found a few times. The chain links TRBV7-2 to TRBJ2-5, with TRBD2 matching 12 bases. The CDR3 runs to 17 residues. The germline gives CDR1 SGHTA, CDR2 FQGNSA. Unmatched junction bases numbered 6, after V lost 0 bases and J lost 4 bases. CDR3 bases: TGTGCCAGCAGCTTAGCAGGACTAGCGGGAATCGGAGAGACCCAGTACTTC. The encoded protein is CASSLAGLAGIGETQYF. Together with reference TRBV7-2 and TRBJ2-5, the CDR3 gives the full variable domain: GAGVSQSPSNKVTEKGKDVELRCDPISGHTALYWYRQSLGQGLEFLIYFQGNSAPDKSGLPSDRFSAERTGGSVSTLTIQRTQQEDSAVYLCASSLAGLAGIGETQYFGPGTRLLVL.

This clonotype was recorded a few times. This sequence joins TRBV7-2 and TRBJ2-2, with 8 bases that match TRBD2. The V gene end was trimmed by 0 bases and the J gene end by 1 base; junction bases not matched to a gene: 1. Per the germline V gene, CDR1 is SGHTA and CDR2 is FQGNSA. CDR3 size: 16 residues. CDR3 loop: CASSLALAGNTGELFF. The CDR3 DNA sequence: TGTGCCAGCAGCTTAGCCCTAGCGGGGAACACCGGGGAGCTGTTTTTT.

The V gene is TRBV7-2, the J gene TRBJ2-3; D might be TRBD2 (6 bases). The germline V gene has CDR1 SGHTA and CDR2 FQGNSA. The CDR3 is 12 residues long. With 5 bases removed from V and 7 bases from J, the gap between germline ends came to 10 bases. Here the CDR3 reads CASSVLANTQYF. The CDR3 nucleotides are TGTGCCAGCAGCGTACTAGCTAATACGCAGTATTTT.

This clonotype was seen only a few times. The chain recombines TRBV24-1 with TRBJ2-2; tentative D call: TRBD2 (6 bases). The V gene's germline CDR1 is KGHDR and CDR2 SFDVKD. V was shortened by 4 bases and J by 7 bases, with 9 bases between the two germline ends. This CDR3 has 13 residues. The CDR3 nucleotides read TGTGCCACCAGTGAGGGAGGTAGCGGGGAGCTGTTTTTT. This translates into CATSEGGSGELFF.

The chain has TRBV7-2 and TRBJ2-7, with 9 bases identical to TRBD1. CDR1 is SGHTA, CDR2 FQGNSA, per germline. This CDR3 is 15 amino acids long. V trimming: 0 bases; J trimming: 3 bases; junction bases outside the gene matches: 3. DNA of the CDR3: TGTGCCAGCAGCTTAGCGAGACAGGGGGTCTACGAGCAGTACTTC. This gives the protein CASSLARQGVYEQYF.